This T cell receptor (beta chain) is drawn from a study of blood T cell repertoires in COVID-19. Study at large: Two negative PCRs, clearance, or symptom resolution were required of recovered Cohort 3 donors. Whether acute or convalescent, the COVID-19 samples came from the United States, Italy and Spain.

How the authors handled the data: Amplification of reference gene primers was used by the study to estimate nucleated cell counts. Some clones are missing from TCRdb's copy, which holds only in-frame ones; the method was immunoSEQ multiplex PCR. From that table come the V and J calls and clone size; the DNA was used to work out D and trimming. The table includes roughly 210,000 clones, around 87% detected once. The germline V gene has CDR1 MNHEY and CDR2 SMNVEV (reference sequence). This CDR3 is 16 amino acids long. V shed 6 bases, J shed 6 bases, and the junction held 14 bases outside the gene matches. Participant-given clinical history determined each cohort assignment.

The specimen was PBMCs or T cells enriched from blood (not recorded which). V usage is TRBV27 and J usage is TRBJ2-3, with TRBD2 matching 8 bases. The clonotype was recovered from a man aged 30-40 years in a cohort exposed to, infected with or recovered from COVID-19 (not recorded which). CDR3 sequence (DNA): TGTGCCAGCAGCCCCAGCGGACTAGCCCGAGGTGATACGCAGTATTTT. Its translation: CASSPSGLARGDTQYF.